This T cell receptor beta chain emerged from a study of shared clonotypes between healthy human individuals (dated by TCRdb to 2019 to 2021). For context, the study as a whole: Three men and a couple of women, aged 18 to 49 years, made up the cohort. To increase sequencing depth and limit assay-specific biases, TCR repertoire library preparation and sequencing were carried out by different laboratories using diverse techniques. For each donor, CD4 naive and CD4 memory were each run on three plates, CD8 naive on two plates, and CD8 memory on one plate. Leukapheresis yielded between about 0.9 and 8.9 billion PBMCs per donor. To estimate repertoire size and how much clonotypes are shared between individuals, the study performed deep sequencing of blood TCR repertoires from roughly five healthy adults.

In regard to this clone: Its antigen target is currently unknown. Base qualities are not at hand, and no much larger clone is one base apart.

From the cysteine up to the phenylalanine, the CDR3 has a length of 16 residues. Of the read, only the CDR3 DNA is kept; its 48 bases are in frame from base 1. Study-level results and caveats: Sharing across a few donors was observed for 4.5% to 6.5% of naive CD4, 3% to 3.5% of naive CD8, 2.3% of memory CD4, and around 0.4% of memory CD8 clonotypes. Because the study included only a small number of donors, the genetic and exposure-history diversity represented was limited. Sampling was limited to blood, and TCR repertoires in tissue likely differ from TCR repertoires in blood. Based on pairwise subsampling, the degree of clonotype sharing among donors was expected to be affected by sequencing depth. Even with the large sequencing depth, rarefaction of the sorted-subset datasets indicated that sequencing was incomplete. Clonotypes shared by all four sorted-subset donors showed higher generation probabilities than non-shared clonotypes. Larger estimated clonotype richness was generally found for naive subsets than for memory subsets.

Using the deep immunoSEQ assay, TCR CDR3 regions were amplified from genomic DNA by multiplex PCR. For each cell subset, the extracted genomic DNA was distributed evenly across all wells of several immunoSEQ 96-well plates, and each plate served as one replicate. For sorted subsets, around 200 ng genomic DNA, equal to approximately 30,000 T cell genomes, was loaded into each replicate PCR. The purified libraries were quantified using a Qubit 3.0 fluorometer, sized with a Bioanalyzer 2100, and then quantified again using the KAPA Library Quantification kit. Every immunoSEQ 96-well plate was sequenced on a dedicated single-read 150-cycle Illumina NextSeq 550 flow cell. The authors' pipeline ran thus. Because only junctional sequences without quality scores were contained in the immunoSEQ output, filtering matching that applied to full-length reads could not be performed. To assign V/J genes and CDR3, sequences were annotated using PyIR, a Python wrapper for IgBLAST v1.9, with IMGT germline references. Reads were removed for weak V/J assignments (E-value above 1e-6), missing CDR3, stop codons, out-of-frame junctions, or ambiguous translated residues. V3J clonotypes were defined as sequences sharing the same inferred V gene, J gene, and CDR3 amino acid sequence. To compute the percentage overlap between repertoires, the number of shared unique clonotypes was divided by the size of the smaller repertoire. Repertoire richness was assessed with RTK rarefaction, the Chao1 estimator, and Recon v2.1 estimates of unobserved clonotypes. For all TCRbeta clonotypes obtained by the gDNA method from four donors, generation probabilities were computed with OLGA. In TCRdb, the immuneACCESS table is reduced to in-frame sequences with V and J assigned. These tables do not hold every clone; where another copy was compared, an unresolved V gene accounts for under half, and the others remain unexplained. Clone size and V and J calls were adopted from that table, with D and trimming inferred from the DNA. The sample table contains about 2 million clones; only one count was recorded for just under 95% of them. Of the sample, roughly 1% falls within the top ten clones.

CD8 naive samples were obtained by positive selection for CCR7 among CD45RO-negative cells, yielding a CD45RA+CCR7+ population from which TemRA cells were excluded. The donors were healthy, HIV-negative adults with no recently reported acute infections or vaccinations. Every donor was a Caucasian adult residing in Nashville, Tennessee, USA. Blood was collected by leukapheresis, and PBMCs were isolated by Ficoll-Histopaque density gradient centrifugation and then cryopreserved in liquid nitrogen vapor phase. Analytical flow cytometry was used to check the purity and quantity of every magnetically sorted T cell population. From each sorted fraction, genomic DNA was isolated and quantified by UV absorbance on a Nanodrop 2000c.

Sequencing was performed on naive CD8+ T cells sorted from blood. Reading the label with the study, this specimen's cell subset or site is: CD45RA+CCR7+. This receptor was identified in a man between 18 and 35 years old in good health. This chain is built from TRBV21-1 and TRBJ2-1; TRBD2, the table's D call, was not compared with the DNA. TRBV21-1 is a pseudogene. The bases are TGTGCCAGCAGCAAAGAGGCATCGGGGTCCTACAATGAGCAGTTCTTC. This sequence encodes CASSKEASGSYNEQFF.